Below are 29 T cell receptor beta chains sequenced from a single sample in a study of response to subunit inactivated influenza vaccine. TCRdb re-derived calls from the RT-PCR reads in MiXCR, one entry per CDR3 protein. The data show roughly 540,000 distinct CDR3 sequences, around a quarter seen once. The sample also formed part of further work on T cells expressing NK-cell markers. According to that study: Making the TCR beta cDNA relied on 5'RACE template switching with UMIs.

The material was CD4+ T cells sorted from PBMCs, obtained less than 13 days after vaccination. The source is a man in his fifties or sixties who received an inactivated influenza vaccine.

The V call is TRBV7-2, the J call TRBJ2-3; 7 bases map to TRBD1. Germline CDR1 and CDR2: SGHTA and FQGNSA. Trimming took 3 bases from V and 2 from J; bases not matched to a gene: 8. The CDR3 loop spans 16 amino acids. The chain's CDR3 is CASSFQQGLHTDTQYF. CDR3 DNA sequence: TGTGCCAGCAGCTTCCAACAGGGGCTCCACACAGATACGCAGTATTTT.

This chain connects TRBV11-2 to TRBJ2-5; 7 positions agree with TRBD1. Germline trimming cut 5 bases from V and 4 bases from J; bases unmatched to any gene: 10. The CDR3 consists of 15 residues. Germline V gives CDR1 SGHAT, CDR2 FQNNGV. DNA for the CDR3: TGTGCCAGCAGCCGGATGACAGGGTCCGGAGAGACCCAGTACTTC. Its translation is CASSRMTGSGETQYF.

The sample holds a few counts of this clonotype. This chain uses TRBV29-1 with TRBJ2-3; 8 nucleotides line up with TRBD2. Germline trimming cut 6 bases from V and 8 bases from J; bases unmatched to any gene: 13. The CDR3 totals 14 residues. Germline CDR1 reads SQVTM; CDR2 reads ANQGSEA. The CDR3 loop reads CSVEQGGTSVTQYF. For the CDR3, the DNA is TGCAGCGTCGAACAAGGGGGGACTAGTGTTACGCAGTATTTT.

This clonotype was observed many times. This rearrangement joins TRBV29-1 to TRBJ2-1; tentatively, D is TRBD1 (6 bases). Germline V lookup: CDR1 SQVTM, CDR2 ANQGSEA. The CDR3 runs 14 residues. V was pared by 7 bases and J by 1 base, with 14 bases between. This CDR3 reads CSGAGRGSYNEQFF. CDR3 nucleotide sequence: TGCAGCGGGGCGGGCAGGGGTTCCTACAATGAGCAGTTCTTC.

There are a few counts of this clonotype. The chain has TRBV20-1 and TRBJ1-4; 10 bases agree with TRBD1. The CDR3 spans 13 residues. J lost 11 bases, V lost 6 bases, and 9 bases had no gene match. Germline assignment: CDR1 DFQATT and CDR2 SNEGSKA (reference sequence). The CDR3 DNA follows: TGCAGTGCGAACAAGGACAGGGGGAATAAACTGTTTTTT. Encoded protein: CSANKDRGNKLFF.

This chain joins TRBV4-1 and TRBJ1-6, with D maybe TRBD1 (5 bases). The germline gives CDR1 MGHRA, CDR2 YSYEKL. The CDR3 sequence is 16 residues long. V gave up 4 bases and J gave up 0 bases, with 10 bases separating them. CDR3: CASSLRESSYNSPLHF. In DNA, the CDR3 is TGCGCCAGCAGCCTCAGGGAGAGCTCCTATAATTCACCCCTCCACTTT.

Many counts were recorded for this clonotype. The rearrangement links TRBV29-1 to TRBJ2-2; TRBD1 agrees at 9 bases. The germline CDR1 and CDR2 sequences are SQVTM and ANQGSEA. CDR3 size: 13 residues. With V trimmed by 6 bases and J by 3 bases, 2 bases remained unmatched. The CDR3 DNA sequence: TGCAGCGTCGGACAGGGGTACACCGGGGAGCTGTTTTTT. Protein product: CSVGQGYTGELFF.

The chain joins TRBV27 to TRBJ1-6; TRBD1 matches at 9 bases. The length of the CDR3 is 15 residues. V gave up 6 bases and J gave up 11 bases; unmatched junction bases: 11. Germline lookup yields CDR1 MNHEY and CDR2 SMNVEV (reference sequence). DNA for the CDR3: TGTGCCAGCAGAATCGGGACAGGGATTATGACACCCCTCCACTTT. Translated: CASRIGTGIMTPLHF.

This chain joins TRBV28 and TRBJ2-7; D remains unclear. CDR1 MDHEN and CDR2 SYDVKM come from the germline V gene. The CDR3 totals 15 residues. The V end lost 4 bases, the J end lost 3 bases, and 16 bases lay between the germline ends. CDR3 nucleotide sequence: TGTGCCAGCAGTTCCCCTTCGCCTAAGCTCTACGAGCAGTACTTC. Residues: CASSSPSPKLYEQYF. Based on the CDR3 plus reference TRBV28 and TRBJ2-7, the full variable domain is DVKVTQSSRYLVKRTGEKVFLECVQDMDHENMFWYRQDPGLGLRLIYFSYDVKMKEKGDIPEGYSVSREKKERFSLILESASTNQTSMYLCASSSPSPKLYEQYFGPGTRLTVT.

This clonotype showed up just a few times. The genes are TRBV4-3 and TRBJ2-3; D may be TRBD2 (7 bases). Trimming shortened V by 3 bases and J by 4 bases, and 14 bases separated the two germline ends. Germline assignment: CDR1 LGHNA and CDR2 YSLEER. This CDR3 has 15 residues. DNA for the CDR3: TGCGCCAGCAGCCAGGAAGGGGGGAGGGCAGATACGCAGTATTTT. As protein: CASSQEGGRADTQYF.

The sample holds a few counts of this clonotype. This chain links TRBV15 with TRBJ1-6; D remains unclear. V was cut by 2 bases and J by 5 bases, with 7 bases left in between. Germline-derived CDR1 and CDR2 are LNHNV and YYDKDF (reference sequence). This CDR3 comprises 14 residues. CDR3 coding DNA: TGTGCCACCAGCAGACCAAGCGATAATTCACCCCTCCACTTT. Protein product: CATSRPSDNSPLHF.

Only a few counts were recorded for this clonotype. The V call is TRBV2, the J call TRBJ1-5; D possibly corresponds to TRBD1 (6 bases). The germline CDR1 and CDR2 sequences are SNHLY and FYNNEI. The CDR3 is 15 residues long. Between the trimmed V and J ends, which lost 4 bases and 2 bases, there was a span of 12 bases. The CDR3 sequence is CASSVQGFGNQPQHF. CDR3 DNA: TGTGCCAGCAGTGTACAGGGATTTGGCAATCAGCCCCAGCATTTT. The full variable domain, rest sourced from reference TRBV2 and TRBJ1-5, is EPEVTQTPSHQVTQMGQEVILRCVPISNHLYFYWYRQILGQKVEFLVSFYNNEISEKSEIFDDQFSVERPDGSNFTLKIRSTKLEDSAMYFCASSVQGFGNQPQHFGDGTRLSIL.

This clonotype has more than one count but fewer than ten. The rearrangement joins TRBV20-1 to TRBJ2-5; 8 nucleotides match TRBD2. CDR1 DFQATT and CDR2 SNEGSKA come from the germline V gene (reference sequence). V gave up 1 base and J gave up 0 bases; unmatched junction bases: 4. CDR3 size: 15 residues. CDR3 nucleotide sequence: TGCAGTGCTAGAGCCAGCGGGGGCTACCAAGAGACCCAGTACTTC. Translated: CSARASGGYQETQYF.

The gene calls are TRBV18 and TRBJ2-5, with D possibly matching TRBD2 (6 bases). Germline assignment: CDR1 KGHSH and CDR2 LQKENI. The CDR3 is 14 amino acids. Trimming shortened V by 3 bases and J by 3 bases, and 11 bases separated the two germline ends. The CDR3 loop reads CASSPQSGEETQYF. The CDR3 DNA reads TGTGCCAGCTCACCTCAATCGGGGGAAGAGACCCAGTACTTC. Based on the CDR3 plus reference TRBV18 and TRBJ2-5, the full variable domain is NAGVMQNPRHLVRRRGQEARLRCSPMKGHSHVYWYRQLPEEGLKFMVYLQKENIIDESGMPKERFSAEFPKEGPSILRIQQVVRGDSAAYFCASSPQSGEETQYFGPGTRLLVL.

A few counts support this clonotype. This sequence joins TRBV20-1 and TRBJ2-2; 11 positions match TRBD1. CDR1 DFQATT and CDR2 SNEGSKA come from the germline V gene (reference sequence). The length of the CDR3 is 16 residues. The V and J ends lost 6 bases and 1 base, in that order; junction bases with no gene match: 7. The CDR3 DNA sequence: TGCAGTGCCTCCACGGGACAGGGGGGGAACACCGGGGAGCTGTTTTTT. Translated: CSASTGQGGNTGELFF.

This clonotype was found a few times. The V and J genes are TRBV24-1 and TRBJ2-5, with 13 bases fitting TRBD2. In germline, CDR1 is KGHDR, CDR2 SFDVKD. The V segment lost 4 bases and the J segment 7 bases; nucleotides outside the gene matches: 5. The length of the CDR3 is 15 residues. The CDR3 sequence is CATSDARTSGGTQYF. Written as DNA, the CDR3 is TGTGCCACCAGTGACGCTCGGACTAGCGGGGGGACCCAGTACTTC.

The rearrangement uses TRBV6-1 and TRBJ2-1; D remains unclear. The V end was cut by 3 bases, the J end by 5 bases, with 20 bases between. CDR3 length: 17 residues. The germline gives CDR1 MNHNS, CDR2 SASEGT. The CDR3: CASSDRGWNVGDNEQFF. The DNA for the CDR3 is TGTGCCAGCAGTGACCGCGGATGGAACGTTGGAGACAATGAGCAGTTCTTC.

This clonotype has only a few counts. The chain couples TRBV18 to TRBJ1-1, with TRBD1 matching 9 bases. CDR3 size: 14 residues. V was clipped by 3 bases and J by 7 bases; unmatched bases: 6. Germline V gene lookup returns CDR1 KGHSH and CDR2 LQKENI. In DNA form, the CDR3 reads TGTGCCAGCTCACCTAACGGACAGGGGCTTGAAGCTTTCTTT. Protein sequence: CASSPNGQGLEAFF. The whole variable domain, filled in from reference TRBV18 and TRBJ1-1, reads NAGVMQNPRHLVRRRGQEARLRCSPMKGHSHVYWYRQLPEEGLKFMVYLQKENIIDESGMPKERFSAEFPKEGPSILRIQQVVRGDSAAYFCASSPNGQGLEAFFGQGTRLTVV.

V usage is TRBV7-2 and J usage is TRBJ2-1; TRBD2 matches 11 bases. V lost 5 bases and J lost 15; bases outside the gene matches: 12. Germline V gene sequence: CDR1 SGHTA, CDR2 FQGNSA. CDR3 length equals 14 residues. CDR3 loop: CASSPTLAGGSRFF. The CDR3 DNA is TGTGCCAGCAGCCCCACCCTAGCGGGAGGATCGCGGTTCTTC.

CDR3 DNA: TGTGCCAGCAGCGCCCAGCGGGGAAGCACAGATACGCAGTATTTT. The encoded protein is CASSAQRGSTDTQYF. The J gene is TRBJ2-3, the V gene TRBV7-9; TRBD2 agrees at 7 bases. Unmatched junction bases numbered 5, after V lost 5 bases and J lost 0 bases. The germline V gene has CDR1 SEHNR and CDR2 FQNEAQ (reference sequence). This CDR3 is 15 amino acids long.

V and J are TRBV11-2 and TRBJ1-1; D call uncertain. V lost 5 bases and J 6 bases, leaving 7 bases between the germline ends. The CDR3 sequence is 11 residues long. CDR1 SGHAT and CDR2 FQNNGV come from the germline V gene. The CDR3, as DNA: TGTGCCAGCAGCCAACTTTCTGAAGCTTTCTTT. Translated, it gives CASSQLSEAFF. The full variable domain, completed using reference TRBV11-2 and TRBJ1-1, is EAGVAQSPRYKIIEKRQSVAFWCNPISGHATLYWYQQILGQGPKLLIQFQNNGVVDDSQLPKDRFSAERLKGVDSTLKIQPAKLEDSAVYLCASSQLSEAFFGQGTRLTVV.

This clonotype was recorded many times. The chain carries TRBV7-2 and TRBJ2-7; D is unresolved. Between the trimmed V and J ends, which lost 5 bases and 7 bases, there was a span of 9 bases. This CDR3 is built from 11 residues. CDR1 and CDR2 from the germline V gene are SGHTA and FQGNSA. CDR3 protein: CASSLRSEQYF. The CDR3 DNA reads as TGTGCCAGCAGCCTCCGGTCTGAGCAGTACTTC.

There are a few counts of this clonotype. The genes are TRBV12-3 or TRBV12-4 and TRBJ2-7, with 8 bases fitting TRBD1. V lost 5 bases and J lost 4; bases outside the gene matches: 4. The CDR3 totals 13 residues. The CDR3 bases are TGTGCCAGCAGTCGGGACAGGAAATACGAGCAGTACTTC. This gives the protein CASSRDRKYEQYF.

This clonotype occurred many times. The chain uses TRBV5-1 and TRBJ2-3; 7 bases line up with TRBD1. Germline V CDR1 and CDR2: SGHRS, YFSETQ. The junction had 4 bases not matched to a gene; V was cut back by 5 bases and J by 4 bases. The CDR3 covers 13 residues. The DNA of the CDR3 is TGCGCCAGCAGTTATCAGGGGGCAGATACGCAGTATTTT. This codes for CASSYQGADTQYF.

This clonotype was seen a handful of times. The rearrangement links TRBV24-1 to TRBJ2-3, with no clear D. Germline-derived CDR1 and CDR2 are KGHDR and SFDVKD. With 3 bases removed from V and 6 bases from J, the gap between germline ends came to 6 bases. The CDR3 runs 12 residues. The CDR3 DNA reads TGTGCCACCAGTGATGAGGTGGATACGCAGTATTTT. It yields the protein CATSDEVDTQYF.

This clonotype appeared a few times. The chain uses TRBV20-1 and TRBJ2-3; D could derive from TRBD1 or TRBD2 (5 bases each). The CDR3 length is 17 residues. Per the germline V gene, CDR1 is DFQATT and CDR2 is SNEGSKA (reference sequence). Trimming pared 0 bases from V and 3 bases from J, leaving 19 bases between. The CDR3 loop reads CSARDPEAGSLTDTQYF. The CDR3 region has the DNA TGCAGTGCTAGAGATCCGGAGGCAGGGTCTTTGACAGATACGCAGTATTTT.

This clonotype appeared a few times. The rearrangement links TRBV6-2 or TRBV6-3 to TRBJ2-2, with a weak D call TRBD1 (5 bases). Trimming removed 5 bases at V and 4 bases at J, with 20 bases between. Germline V gene lookup returns CDR1 MNHEY and CDR2 SVGEGT. This CDR3 is built from 17 residues. The CDR3 protein is CASSPEPGFPLTGELFF. The DNA of the CDR3 is TGTGCCAGCAGTCCGGAGCCAGGGTTCCCTCTCACCGGGGAGCTGTTTTTT.

CDR3 bases: TGTGCCAGCAGCCAAGATTTGACGGGAGGGCCTTCCGAGCAGTTCTTC. Encoded protein: CASSQDLTGGPSEQFF. V usage is TRBV3-1 and J usage is TRBJ2-1; 8 bases are a match to TRBD2. CDR1 is LGHDT and CDR2 is YNNKEL in the germline V gene (reference sequence). This CDR3 region has 16 residues. V shed 0 bases and J 10 bases; nucleotides not matched to a gene: 11.

This clonotype was detected only a few times. The chain carries TRBV5-5 and TRBJ2-5; no reliable D call. V was shortened by 4 bases and J by 1 base, with 14 bases between the two germline ends. This CDR3 comprises 15 residues. CDR1 and CDR2 (germline): SGHKS, YYEKEE (reference sequence). DNA for the CDR3: TGTGCCAGCAGCCGGCAGACGGTTTCCCAAGAGACCCAGTACTTC. This gives the protein CASSRQTVSQETQYF.